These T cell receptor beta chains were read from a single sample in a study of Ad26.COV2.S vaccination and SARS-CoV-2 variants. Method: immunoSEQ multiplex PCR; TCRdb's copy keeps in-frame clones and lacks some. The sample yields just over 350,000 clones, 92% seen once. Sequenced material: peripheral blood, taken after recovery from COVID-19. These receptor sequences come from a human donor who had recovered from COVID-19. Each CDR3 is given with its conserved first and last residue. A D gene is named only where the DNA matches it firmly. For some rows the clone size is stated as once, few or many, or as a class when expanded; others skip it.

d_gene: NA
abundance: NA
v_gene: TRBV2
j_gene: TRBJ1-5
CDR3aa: CASSGSSNQPQHF
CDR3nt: TGTGCCAGCAGTGGGAGTAGCAATCAGCCCCAGCATTTT

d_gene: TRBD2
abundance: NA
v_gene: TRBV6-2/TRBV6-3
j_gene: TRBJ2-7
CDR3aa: CASSYTDRAGESSYEQYF
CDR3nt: TGTGCCAGCAGTTACACGGACCGAGCGGGGGAAAGCTCCTACGAGCAGTACTTC

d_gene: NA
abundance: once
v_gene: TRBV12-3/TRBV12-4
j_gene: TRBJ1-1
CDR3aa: CASSPGFNTEAFF
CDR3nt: TGTGCCAGCAGCCCCGGATTCAACACTGAAGCTTTCTTT

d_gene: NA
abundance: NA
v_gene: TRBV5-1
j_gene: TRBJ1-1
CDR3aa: CASTTGTNTEAFF
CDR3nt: TGCGCCAGCACCACAGGGACGAACACTGAAGCTTTCTTT

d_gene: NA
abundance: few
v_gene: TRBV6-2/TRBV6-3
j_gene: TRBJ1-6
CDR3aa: CASSYPPNSGEGSPLHF
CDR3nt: TGTGCCAGCAGTTACCCCCCTAATTCCGGGGAAGGGTCACCCCTCCACTTT

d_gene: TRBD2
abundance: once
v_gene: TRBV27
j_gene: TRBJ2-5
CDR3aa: CASSLGLAGHKETQYF
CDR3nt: TGTGCCAGCAGTTTAGGGCTAGCGGGGCATAAAGAGACCCAGTACTTC

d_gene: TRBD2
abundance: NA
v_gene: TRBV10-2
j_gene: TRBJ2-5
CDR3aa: CASSALAGAPETQYF
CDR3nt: TGCGCCAGCAGCGCGCTAGCGGGGGCCCCGGAGACCCAGTACTTC

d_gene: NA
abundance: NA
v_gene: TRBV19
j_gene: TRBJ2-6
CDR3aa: CASSIGYSSGANVLTF
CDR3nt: TGTGCCAGTAGTATAGGGTACAGCTCTGGGGCCAACGTCCTGACTTTC

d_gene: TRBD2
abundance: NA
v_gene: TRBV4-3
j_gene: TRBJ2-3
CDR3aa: CASSQDLSVAGGPHTQYF
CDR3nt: TGCGCCAGCAGCCAAGATCTTTCGGTGGCGGGGGGGCCTCATACGCAGTATTTT

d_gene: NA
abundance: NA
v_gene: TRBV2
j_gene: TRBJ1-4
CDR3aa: CASSLGPTNEKLFF
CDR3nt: TGTGCCAGCAGTTTGGGACCAACTAATGAAAAACTGTTTTTT

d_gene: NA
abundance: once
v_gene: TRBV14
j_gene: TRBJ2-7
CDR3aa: CASSPLGGRISYEQYF
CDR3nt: TGTGCCAGCAGCCCCCTAGGGGGACGGATTTCCTACGAGCAGTACTTC

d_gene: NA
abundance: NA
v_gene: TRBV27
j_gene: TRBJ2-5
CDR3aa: CASSPAEALRETQYF
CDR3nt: TGTGCCAGCAGTCCCGCCGAGGCACTCCGGGAGACCCAGTACTTC

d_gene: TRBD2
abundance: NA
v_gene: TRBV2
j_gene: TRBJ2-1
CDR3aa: CASSRSGGSYNEQFF
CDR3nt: TGTGCCAGCAGTAGAAGCGGGGGTTCCTACAATGAGCAGTTCTTC

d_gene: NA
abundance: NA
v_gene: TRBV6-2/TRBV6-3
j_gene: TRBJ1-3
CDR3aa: CASSYPADWSSGNTIYF
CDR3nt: TGTGCCAGCAGTTACCCTGCAGACTGGAGCTCTGGAAACACCATATATTTT

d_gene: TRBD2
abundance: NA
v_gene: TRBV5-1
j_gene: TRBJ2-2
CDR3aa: CASSLGQRGPLANTGELFF
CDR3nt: TGCGCCAGCAGCTTGGGGCAGCGGGGGCCACTTGCGAACACCGGGGAGCTGTTTTTT

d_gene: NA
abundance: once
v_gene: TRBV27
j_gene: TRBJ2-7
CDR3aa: CASGSLRTDVYEQYF
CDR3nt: TGTGCCAGCGGATCTCTCCGGACAGACGTCTACGAGCAGTACTTC

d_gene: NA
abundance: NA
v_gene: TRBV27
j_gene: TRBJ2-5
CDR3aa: CASSYELYQETQYF
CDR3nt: TGTGCCAGCAGTTATGAGTTGTACCAAGAGACCCAGTACTTC

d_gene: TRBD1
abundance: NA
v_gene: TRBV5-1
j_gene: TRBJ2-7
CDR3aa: CASSFNAGGTGVAEQYF
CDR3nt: TGCGCCAGCAGCTTTAATGCCGGTGGGACAGGAGTTGCCGAGCAGTACTTC

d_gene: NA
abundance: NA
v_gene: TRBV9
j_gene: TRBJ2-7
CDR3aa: CASSAVGGGFHEQYF
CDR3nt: TGTGCCAGCAGCGCCGTAGGGGGTGGGTTCCACGAGCAGTACTTC

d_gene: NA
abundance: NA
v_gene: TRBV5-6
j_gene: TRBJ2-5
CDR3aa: CASSFMTGVQETQYF
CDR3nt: TGTGCCAGCAGCTTTATGACAGGAGTCCAAGAGACCCAGTACTTC

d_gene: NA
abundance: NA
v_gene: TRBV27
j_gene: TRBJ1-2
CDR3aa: CASSFDRASYGYTF
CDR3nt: TGTGCCAGCAGTTTCGACAGAGCGAGCTATGGCTACACCTTC

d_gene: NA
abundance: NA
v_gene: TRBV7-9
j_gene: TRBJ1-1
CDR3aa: CASSPRVLNTEAFF
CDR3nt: TGTGCCAGCAGCCCCCGGGTGCTGAACACTGAAGCTTTCTTT

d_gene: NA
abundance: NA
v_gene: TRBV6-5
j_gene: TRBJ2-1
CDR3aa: CASSFVGGQFF
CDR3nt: TGTGCCAGCAGTTTTGTGGGGGGGCAGTTCTTC

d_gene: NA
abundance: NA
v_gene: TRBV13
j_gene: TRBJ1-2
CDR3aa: CASSDWNTPGNGYTF
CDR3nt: TGTGCCAGCAGCGACTGGAACACCCCCGGGAATGGCTACACCTTC

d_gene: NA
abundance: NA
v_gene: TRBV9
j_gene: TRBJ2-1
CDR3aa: CASSGSSYNEQFF
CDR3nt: TGTGCCAGTAGCGGCAGCTCCTACAATGAGCAGTTCTTC

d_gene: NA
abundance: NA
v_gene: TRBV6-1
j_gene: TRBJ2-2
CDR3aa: CASSEVLGYTGELFF
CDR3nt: TGTGCCAGCAGTGAAGTTCTGGGATACACCGGGGAGCTGTTTTTT

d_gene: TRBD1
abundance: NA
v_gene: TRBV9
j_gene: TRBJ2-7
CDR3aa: CASSVAGTGVYEQYF
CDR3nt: TGTGCCAGCAGCGTAGCCGGGACAGGGGTCTACGAGCAGTACTTC

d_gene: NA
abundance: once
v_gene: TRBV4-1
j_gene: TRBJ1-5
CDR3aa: CASSQGGGSGEPQHF
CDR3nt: TGCGCCAGCAGCCAAGGTGGGGGCTCGGGGGAGCCCCAGCATTTT

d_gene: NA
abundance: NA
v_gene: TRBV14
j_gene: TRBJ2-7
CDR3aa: CASSLTRYEQYF
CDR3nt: TGTGCCAGCAGCCTTACCCGGTACGAGCAGTACTTC

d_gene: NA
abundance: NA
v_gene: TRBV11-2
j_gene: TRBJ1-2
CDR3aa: CASSLVGGLDYGYTF
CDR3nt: TGTGCCAGCAGCTTAGTGGGGGGGCTTGACTATGGCTACACCTTC

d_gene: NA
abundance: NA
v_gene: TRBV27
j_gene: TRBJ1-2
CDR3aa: CASSLSADDFNYGYTF
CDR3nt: TGTGCCAGCAGTTTATCTGCGGATGATTTTAACTATGGCTACACCTTC

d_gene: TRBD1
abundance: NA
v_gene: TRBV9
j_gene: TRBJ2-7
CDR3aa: CASSVGQGANYEQYF
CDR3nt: TGTGCCAGCAGCGTAGGACAGGGAGCGAACTACGAGCAGTACTTC

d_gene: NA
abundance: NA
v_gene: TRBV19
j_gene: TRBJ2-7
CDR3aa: CASSPSQGGRREQYF
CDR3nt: TGTGCCAGTAGTCCATCACAGGGGGGGCGACGAGAGCAGTACTTC

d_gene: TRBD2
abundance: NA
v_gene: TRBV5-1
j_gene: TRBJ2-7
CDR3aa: CASSLARTSGGFYEQYF
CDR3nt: TGCGCCAGCAGCTTGGCCAGGACTAGCGGGGGTTTCTACGAGCAGTACTTC

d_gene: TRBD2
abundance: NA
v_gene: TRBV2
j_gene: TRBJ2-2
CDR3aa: CASSAGTSAGELFF
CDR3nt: TGTGCCAGCAGTGCCGGGACTAGCGCCGGGGAGCTGTTTTTT